This entry lists 21 T cell receptor beta chains sequenced from one sample in a study of blood T cell repertoires in COVID-19. The repertoire was sequenced with immunoSEQ multiplex PCR; TCRdb's copy has only in-frame clones and lacks some. The sample records 150,000 to 200,000 clones, around 90% being singletons. Sequencing was carried out using peripheral blood. All receptors come from a human donor in a cohort sampled during active COVID-19.

The chain recombines TRBV28 with TRBJ2-7, with a possible D match to TRBD2 (5 bases). Trimming took off 8 bases at V and 3 bases at J, with 14 bases between the two ends. The CDR3 spans 13 residues. CDR1 is MDHEN, CDR2 SYDVKM, per germline. The DNA of the CDR3 is TGTGCCAGCGTCCAGCGGAACTACTACGAGCAGTACTTC. Translation gives CASVQRNYYEQYF.

In its sample, this clone was seen a few times. The V gene is TRBV10-3, the J gene TRBJ1-2, with 10 bases that match TRBD1. The CDR3 is 13 amino acids. With V trimmed by 4 bases and J by 8 bases, 4 bases remained unmatched. Germline values: CDR1 ENHRY, CDR2 SYGVKD. The CDR3 DNA sequence: TGTGCCATCAGTGTGGACAGGGGGAGAGGCTACACCTTC. Amino acids: CAISVDRGRGYTF.

Only a few counts were recorded for this clone. The chain employs TRBV5-4 and TRBJ2-1; the match to TRBD2 covers 15 bases. With V trimmed by 4 bases and J by 9 bases, 5 bases remained unmatched. Germline V gene sequence: CDR1 SGHNT, CDR2 YYREEE (reference sequence). The length of the CDR3 is 15 residues. The CDR3 DNA follows: TGTGCCAGCAGCCCGGGACTAGCGGGAGGCGGTGAGCAGTTCTTC. Translation gives CASSPGLAGGGEQFF.

This clone has more than one count but fewer than ten. The chain links TRBV7-2 to TRBJ1-2, with 9 positions matching TRBD1. Trimming at V came to 7 bases and at J to 7 bases, leaving 10 bases not matched to a gene. Germline V gives CDR1 SGHTA, CDR2 FQGNSA. This CDR3 has 14 amino acids. The CDR3, as DNA: TGTGCCAGCACCCGTGAACAGGGGGCGGGTGGCTACACCTTC. Its translation: CASTREQGAGGYTF.

This clone occurred a few times. The rearrangement links TRBV28 to TRBJ1-3, with D possibly TRBD1 on 5 matching bases. V was clipped by 6 bases and J by 3 bases, with 15 bases between them. CDR3 size: 15 residues. The germline CDR1 and CDR2 sequences are MDHEN and SYDVKM. The CDR3: CASSTYRDFGNTIYF. CDR3 in DNA: TGTGCCAGCAGCACATACCGGGACTTTGGAAACACCATATATTTT.

This clone was counted between two and nine times. The V gene is TRBV9, the J gene TRBJ2-7; no clear D gene. Germline-derived CDR1 and CDR2 are SGDLS and YYNGEE. V shed 0 bases and J shed 2 bases, with 15 bases lying between them. The CDR3 spans 16 residues. The CDR3 DNA reads as TGTGCCAGCAGCGTAGATTGGGCAGGATCGACCTACGAGCAGTACTTC. Its protein is CASSVDWAGSTYEQYF.

The chain employs TRBV12-3 or TRBV12-4 and TRBJ1-1; tentatively, D is TRBD1 (6 bases). Trimming cost V 8 bases and J 1 base, with 11 bases left between them. The CDR3 extends over 13 amino acids. CDR3 DNA sequence: TGTGCCAGCGCCTGGGACACGAACACTGAAGCTTTCTTT. It yields the protein CASAWDTNTEAFF.

The chain joins TRBV5-1 to TRBJ2-3; the D gene is possibly TRBD2 (6 bases). Germline lookup yields CDR1 SGHRS and CDR2 YFSETQ. The ends were cut back, 2 bases at V and 1 base at J, with 11 bases in the middle. This CDR3 is built from 15 residues. The CDR3 sequence is CASSFGGAGTDTQYF. The CDR3 DNA is TGCGCCAGCAGCTTCGGGGGAGCGGGCACAGATACGCAGTATTTT.

This sequence joins TRBV2 and TRBJ2-2, with D perhaps matching TRBD2 (6 bases). Germline-derived CDR1 and CDR2 are SNHLY and FYNNEI. This CDR3 comprises 16 residues. Trimming shortened V by 4 bases and J by 6 bases, and 18 bases separated the two germline ends. In nucleotides, the CDR3 is TGTGCCAGCAGTGGAGGGTGGTCTAGCGATGCCGGGGAGCTGTTTTTT. Its translation: CASSGGWSSDAGELFF.

This clone was seen just once. J is TRBJ2-3 and V is TRBV5-6; tentatively, D is TRBD2 (5 bases). The germline gives CDR1 SGHDT, CDR2 YYEEEE. Trimming took 0 bases from V and 3 from J, leaving 5 bases between them. This CDR3 spans 13 amino acids. The CDR3 coding sequence is TGTGCCAGCAGCTTGGGAGGGACAGATACGCAGTATTTT. It encodes CASSLGGTDTQYF. The full variable domain, rest sourced from reference TRBV5-6 and TRBJ2-3, is DAGVTQSPTHLIKTRGQQVTLRCSPKSGHDTVSWYQQALGQGPQFIFQYYEEEERQRGNFPDRFSGHQFPNYSSELNVNALLLGDSALYLCASSLGGTDTQYFGPGTRLTVL.

The chain employs TRBV18 and TRBJ1-6, with TRBD1 matching over 12 bases. This CDR3 spans 16 amino acids. Losses at the gene ends were 4 bases for V and 9 bases for J; bases not matched to a gene: 7. Per the germline V gene, CDR1 is KGHSH and CDR2 is LQKENI. CDR3 residues: CASSRDRGRDSSPLHF. CDR3 in DNA: TGTGCCAGCTCACGGGACAGGGGGCGCGATAGTTCACCCCTCCACTTT.

The chain uses TRBV11-2 and TRBJ2-3, with D possibly TRBD1 on 6 matching bases. The germline V and J ends were trimmed by 2 bases and 2 bases, with 11 bases remaining between them. Per germline, CDR1 SGHAT and CDR2 FQNNGV. The CDR3 extends over 15 amino acids. The CDR3 loop is CASSLRDTYTDTQYF. DNA of the CDR3: TGTGCCAGCAGCTTAAGGGACACCTACACAGATACGCAGTATTTT. The whole variable domain, remainder taken from reference TRBV11-2 and TRBJ2-3, is EAGVAQSPRYKIIEKRQSVAFWCNPISGHATLYWYQQILGQGPKLLIQFQNNGVVDDSQLPKDRFSAERLKGVDSTLKIQPAKLEDSAVYLCASSLRDTYTDTQYFGPGTRLTVL.

V is TRBV10-3 and J is TRBJ1-1; 7 positions match TRBD1. The CDR3 runs to 12 residues. Per the germline V gene, CDR1 is ENHRY and CDR2 is SYGVKD. Germline trimming cut 6 bases from V and 7 bases from J; bases unmatched to any gene: 5. CDR3 loop: CAISPGTVEAFF. CDR3 nucleotide sequence: TGTGCCATCAGCCCCGGGACAGTTGAAGCTTTCTTT.

With respect to this clone: The identical CDR3 is also encoded by other nucleotide sequences in the sample. The V call is TRBV5-4, the J call TRBJ2-3; D gene uncertain. This CDR3 has 12 residues. The germline gives CDR1 SGHNT, CDR2 YYREEE (reference sequence). The V and J ends lost 4 bases and 0 bases respectively, with 3 bases between them. Here the CDR3 reads CASSLSTDTQYF. The CDR3 region has the DNA TGTGCCAGCAGCCTCAGCACAGATACGCAGTATTTT. Together with reference TRBV5-4 and TRBJ2-3, the CDR3 gives the full variable domain: ETGVTQSPTHLIKTRGQQVTLRCSSQSGHNTVSWYQQALGQGPQFIFQYYREEENGRGNFPPRFSGLQFPNYSSELNVNALELDDSALYLCASSLSTDTQYFGPGTRLTVL.

The table lists this clone with a few counts. The chain combines TRBV25-1 with TRBJ2-2; TRBD1 matches at 7 bases. With V trimmed by 8 bases and J by 3 bases, 6 bases remained unmatched. The length of the CDR3 is 14 residues. The germline V gene encodes CDR1 MGHDK and CDR2 SYGVNS. The CDR3: CASQPTGHTGELFF. CDR3 DNA: TGTGCCAGCCAGCCGACAGGGCACACCGGGGAGCTGTTTTTT.

In the case of this clone: It is unclear where the CDR3 begins or ends on the DNA, so no DNA is shown, and the CDR3 is as TCRdb lists it. The chain recombines TRBV12-1 with TRBJ1-1; the table's D call, TRBD1, was not checked against the DNA. TRBV12-1 is termed a pseudogene. 17 amino acids form the CDR3, both terminal residues included. CDR3 sequence: CASSFAAGTGGNTEAFF.

The V and J genes are TRBV4-1 and TRBJ2-5; 9 positions agree with TRBD1. The germline CDR1 and CDR2 sequences are MGHRA and YSYEKL. With 2 bases clipped from V and 2 bases from J, the junction kept 3 bases outside the gene matches. The CDR3 totals 15 residues. CDR3 sequence reads: CASSQLGQGQETQYF. In nucleotides, the CDR3 is TGCGCCAGCAGCCAATTAGGACAGGGGCAAGAGACCCAGTACTTC.

The rearrangement joins TRBV20-1 to TRBJ2-2; D gene unclear. Trimming shortened V by 3 bases and J by 0 bases, and 8 bases separated the two germline ends. Germline V gene lookup returns CDR1 DFQATT and CDR2 SNEGSKA (reference sequence). The CDR3 consists of 14 residues. CDR3 bases: TGCAGTGCTAGTGATCCATCGAACACCGGGGAGCTGTTTTTT. Translation: CSASDPSNTGELFF.

The chain links TRBV3-1 (or the pseudogene TRBV3-2) to TRBJ1-1; 7 bases map to TRBD1. This CDR3 region has 12 residues. J lost 8 bases, V lost 5 bases, and 5 bases had no gene match. Germline V gene sequence: CDR1 LGHDT, CDR2 YNNKEL (reference sequence). DNA for the CDR3: TGTGCCAGCAGCTTCCAGGGGGGCGAAGCTTTCTTT. It translates to CASSFQGGEAFF.

The chain couples TRBV5-1 to TRBJ2-7, with 9 bases fitting TRBD1. J gave up 2 bases and V 1 base, and 10 bases lay outside the gene matches. Germline CDR1 and CDR2: SGHRS and YFSETQ. This CDR3 region has 17 residues. CDR3 region: CASSLTPMGQGAYEQYF. CDR3 DNA: TGCGCCAGCAGCTTGACCCCTATGGGACAGGGCGCCTACGAGCAGTACTTC.

The chain uses TRBV7-9 and TRBJ1-3; D remains unclear. The CDR3 is 15 residues long. V lost 3 bases to trimming and J lost 1 base, with 10 bases between them. CDR1 is SEHNR, CDR2 FQNEAQ, per germline (reference sequence). CDR3 DNA: TGTGCCAGCAGCTTTAGGTCAGGATCTGGAAACACCATATATTTT. As protein: CASSFRSGSGNTIYF. The whole variable domain, remainder taken from reference TRBV7-9 and TRBJ1-3, is DTGVSQNPRHKITKRGQNVTFRCDPISEHNRLYWYRQTLGQGPEFLTYFQNEAQLEKSRLLSDRFSAERPKGSFSTLEIQRTEQGDSAMYLCASSFRSGSGNTIYFGEGSWLTVV.